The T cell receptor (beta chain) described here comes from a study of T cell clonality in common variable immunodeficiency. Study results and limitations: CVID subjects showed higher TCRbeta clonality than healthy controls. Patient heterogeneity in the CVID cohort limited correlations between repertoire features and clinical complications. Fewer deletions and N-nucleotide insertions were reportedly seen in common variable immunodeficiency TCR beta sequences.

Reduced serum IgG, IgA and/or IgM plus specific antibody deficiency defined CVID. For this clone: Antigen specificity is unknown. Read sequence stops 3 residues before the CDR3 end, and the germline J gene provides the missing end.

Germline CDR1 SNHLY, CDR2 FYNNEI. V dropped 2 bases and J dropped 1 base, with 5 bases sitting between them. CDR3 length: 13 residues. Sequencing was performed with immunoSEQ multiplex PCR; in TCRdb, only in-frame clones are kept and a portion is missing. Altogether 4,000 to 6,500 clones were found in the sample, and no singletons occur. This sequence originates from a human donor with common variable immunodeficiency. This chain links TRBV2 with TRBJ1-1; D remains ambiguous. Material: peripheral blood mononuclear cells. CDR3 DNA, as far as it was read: TGTGCCAGCAGTGAACAAGCGAACACTGAA. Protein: CASSEQANTE. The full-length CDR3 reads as CASSEQANTEAFF.